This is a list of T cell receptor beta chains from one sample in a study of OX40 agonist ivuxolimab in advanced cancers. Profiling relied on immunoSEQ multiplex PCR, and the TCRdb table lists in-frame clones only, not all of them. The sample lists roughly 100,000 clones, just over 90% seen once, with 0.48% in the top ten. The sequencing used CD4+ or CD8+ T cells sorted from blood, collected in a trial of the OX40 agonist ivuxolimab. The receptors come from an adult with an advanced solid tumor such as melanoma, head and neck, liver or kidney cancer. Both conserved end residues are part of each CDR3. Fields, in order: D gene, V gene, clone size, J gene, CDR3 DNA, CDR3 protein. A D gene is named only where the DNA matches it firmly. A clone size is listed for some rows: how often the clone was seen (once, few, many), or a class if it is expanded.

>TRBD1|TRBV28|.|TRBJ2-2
TGTGCCAGCAGTTCGACAGGGGCGCGGGCCGCCGGGGAGCTGTTTTTT
CASSSTGARAAGELFF
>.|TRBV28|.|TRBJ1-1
TGTGCCACCGCCTCCATGAACACTGAAGCTTTCTTT
CATASMNTEAFF
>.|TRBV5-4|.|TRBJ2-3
TGTGCCAGCAGCTTGATGTCAGATACGCAGTATTTT
CASSLMSDTQYF
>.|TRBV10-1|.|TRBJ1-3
TGCGCCAGCAGTGAGTCCAGGGGCCACGGAAACACCATATATTTT
CASSESRGHGNTIYF
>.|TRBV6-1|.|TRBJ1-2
TGTGCCAGCAGTGAAGAAGAGTATGGGATCCCTAACTATGGCTACACCTTC
CASSEEEYGIPNYGYTF
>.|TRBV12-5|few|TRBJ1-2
TGTGCTAGTGGTTTGGGAACAACTAACTATGGCTACACCTTC
CASGLGTTNYGYTF
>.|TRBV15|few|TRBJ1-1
TGTGCCACCAGCAGAGATCCCGGGGGGGAAGCTTTCTTT
CATSRDPGGEAFF
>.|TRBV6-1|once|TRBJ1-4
TGTGCCAGCAGTGAAGCCGAGCAAAAACTGTTTTTT
CASSEAEQKLFF
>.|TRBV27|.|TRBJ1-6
TGTGCCAGCAGTAGATTGGACAGAGATAATTCACCCCTCCACTTT
CASSRLDRDNSPLHF
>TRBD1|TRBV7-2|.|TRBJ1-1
TGTGCCAGCAGCTTATCAAGCCCCGGACAGGGGACGAACACTGAAGCTTTCTTT
CASSLSSPGQGTNTEAFF
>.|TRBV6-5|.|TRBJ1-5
TGTGCCAGCAGACCTCAGGGCAGAGGTCAGCCCCAGCATTTT
CASRPQGRGQPQHF
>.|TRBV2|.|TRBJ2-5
TGTGCCAGCATGAGGACTGGGGAGACCCAGTACTTC
CASMRTGETQYF
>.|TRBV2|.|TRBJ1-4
TGTGCCAGCAGAGTTAGTGGGCCTGGAGAAAAACTGTTTTTT
CASRVSGPGEKLFF
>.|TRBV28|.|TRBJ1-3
TGTGCCAGCAGCCCCGCCGGGGGAGGAAACACCATATATTTT
CASSPAGGGNTIYF
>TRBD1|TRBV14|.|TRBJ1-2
TGTGCCAGCAGCCTCTATCACCCAGATCGGGACAGGGGCTATGGCTACACCTTC
CASSLYHPDRDRGYGYTF
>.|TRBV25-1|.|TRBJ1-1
TGTGCCAGCAGGGACAGATTGAACACTGAAGCTTTCTTT
CASRDRLNTEAFF
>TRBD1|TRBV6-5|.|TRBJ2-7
TGTGCCAGCAGACCCGGGACAGGGGGCCTCTACGAGCAGTACTTC
CASRPGTGGLYEQYF
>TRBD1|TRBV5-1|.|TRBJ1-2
TGCGCCAGCAGCGGGGGACAGCTGGGTGGGTACTATGGCTACACCTTC
CASSGGQLGGYYGYTF
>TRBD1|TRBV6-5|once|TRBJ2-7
TGTGCCAGCAGTCGGGACAGCCGTTTGGCCTACGAGCAGTACTTC
CASSRDSRLAYEQYF
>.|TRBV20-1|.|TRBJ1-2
TGCGGAATCGCAGCTGGCTACACCTTC
CGIAAGYTF
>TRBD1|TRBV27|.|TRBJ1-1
TGTGCCAGCAGGTCCGGGACAGTGAACACTGAAGCTTTCTTT
CASRSGTVNTEAFF
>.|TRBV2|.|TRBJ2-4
TGTGCCAGCAGTGCCCTAGCCAAAAACATTCAGTACTTC
CASSALAKNIQYF
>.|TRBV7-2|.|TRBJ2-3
TGTGCCAGCAGCTTAGAACCCACAGATACGCAGTATTTT
CASSLEPTDTQYF
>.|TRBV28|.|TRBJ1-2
TGTGCAGTGGCCCCCCGTAGCTATGGCTACACCTTC
CAVAPRSYGYTF
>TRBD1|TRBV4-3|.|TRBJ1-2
TGCGCCAGCAGCCAAGTGACAGGGCCGGGCTATGGCTACACCTTC
CASSQVTGPGYGYTF
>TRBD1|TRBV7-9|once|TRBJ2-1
TGTGCCAGCAGCTTCCTTGGGACAGGGCCCTACAATGAGCAGTTCTTC
CASSFLGTGPYNEQFF
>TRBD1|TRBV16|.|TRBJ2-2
TGTGCCAGCGGCAAGGGACAGACCGGGGAGCTGTTTTTT
CASGKGQTGELFF
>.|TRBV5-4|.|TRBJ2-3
TGTGCCAGCAGCTTGGACCGGGGTTTCACAGATACGCAGTATTTT
CASSLDRGFTDTQYF
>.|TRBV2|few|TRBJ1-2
TGTGCCAGCAGTCGAGAAATCGAAGGCTACACCTTC
CASSREIEGYTF
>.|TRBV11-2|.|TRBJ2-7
TGTGCCAGCAGCTTGGATAGGAACGAGCAGTACTTC
CASSLDRNEQYF
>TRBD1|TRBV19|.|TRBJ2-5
TGTGCCAGTAGCCAGGGGGCCGGAGAGACCCAGTACTTC
CASSQGAGETQYF